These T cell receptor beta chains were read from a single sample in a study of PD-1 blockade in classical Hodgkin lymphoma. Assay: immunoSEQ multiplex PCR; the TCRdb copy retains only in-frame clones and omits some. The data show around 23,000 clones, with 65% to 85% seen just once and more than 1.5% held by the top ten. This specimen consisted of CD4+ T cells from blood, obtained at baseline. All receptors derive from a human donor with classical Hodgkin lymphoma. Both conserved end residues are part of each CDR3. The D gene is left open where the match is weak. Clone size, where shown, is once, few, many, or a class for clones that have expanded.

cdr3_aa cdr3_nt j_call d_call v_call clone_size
CASSGRGSDSSPLHF TGTGCCAGCAGCGGGAGGGGAAGCGATTCTTCACCCCTCCACTTT TRBJ1-6 - TRBV9 -
CASSLEANIYGYTF TGTGCCAGCAGCTTAGAGGCAAACATCTATGGCTACACCTTC TRBJ1-2 - TRBV7-9 once
CASSLQGTTNTEAFF TGCGCCAGCAGCCTTCAGGGTACGACGAACACTGAAGCTTTCTTT TRBJ1-1 - TRBV5-1 -
CASRVAGGNEQFF TGTGCCAGCAGAGTCGCGGGGGGGAATGAGCAGTTCTTC TRBJ2-1 TRBD2 TRBV11-3 -
CASSYEPTGLNSPLHF TGTGCCAGCAGTTACGAGCCCACAGGGTTAAATTCACCCCTCCACTTT TRBJ1-6 - TRBV6-5 -
CASSEALGARETQYF TGTGCCAGCAGTGAAGCGCTAGGGGCGCGGGAGACCCAGTACTTC TRBJ2-5 - TRBV2 -
CASSPGGSTDTQYF TGCGCCAGCAGCCCAGGGGGTTCCACAGATACGCAGTATTTT TRBJ2-3 TRBD1 TRBV5-1 -
CASMKVPHEKLFF TGTGCCAGCATGAAAGTCCCCCATGAAAAACTGTTTTTT TRBJ1-4 - TRBV27 -
CAISLGENTEAFF TGTGCCATCAGTTTAGGTGAGAACACTGAAGCTTTCTTT TRBJ1-1 - TRBV10-3 -
CATSKGTIGEKLFF TGTGCCACCAGCAAAGGGACAATAGGTGAAAAACTGTTTTTT TRBJ1-4 - TRBV15 once
CASSSRQVYEQYF TGTGCCAGCAGCTCCCGACAGGTATACGAGCAGTACTTC TRBJ2-7 - TRBV7-2 -